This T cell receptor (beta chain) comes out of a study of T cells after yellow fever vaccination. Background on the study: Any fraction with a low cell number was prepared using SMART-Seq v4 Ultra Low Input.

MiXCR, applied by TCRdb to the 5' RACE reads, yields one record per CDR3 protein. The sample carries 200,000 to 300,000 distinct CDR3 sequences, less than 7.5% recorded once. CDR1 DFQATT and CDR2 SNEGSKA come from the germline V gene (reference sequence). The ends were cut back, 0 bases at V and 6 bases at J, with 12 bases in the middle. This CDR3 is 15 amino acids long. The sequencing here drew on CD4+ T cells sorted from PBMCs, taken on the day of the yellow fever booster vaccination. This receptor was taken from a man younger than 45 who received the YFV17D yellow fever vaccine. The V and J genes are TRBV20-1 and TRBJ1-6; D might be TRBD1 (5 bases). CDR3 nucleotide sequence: TGCAGTGCTAGAGATTACTCGGGGGGTAATTCACCCCTCCACTTT. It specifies CSARDYSGGNSPLHF.